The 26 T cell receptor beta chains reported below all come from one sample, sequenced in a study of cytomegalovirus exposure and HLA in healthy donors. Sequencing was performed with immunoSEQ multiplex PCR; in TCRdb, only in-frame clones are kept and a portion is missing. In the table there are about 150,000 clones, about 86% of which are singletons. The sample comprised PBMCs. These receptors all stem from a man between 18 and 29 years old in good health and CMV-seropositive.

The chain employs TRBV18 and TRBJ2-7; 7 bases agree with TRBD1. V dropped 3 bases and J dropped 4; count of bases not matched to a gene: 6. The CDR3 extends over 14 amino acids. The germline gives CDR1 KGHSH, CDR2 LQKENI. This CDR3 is CASSPGTDPYEQYF. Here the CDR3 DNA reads TGTGCCAGCTCACCCGGGACAGACCCTTACGAGCAGTACTTC.

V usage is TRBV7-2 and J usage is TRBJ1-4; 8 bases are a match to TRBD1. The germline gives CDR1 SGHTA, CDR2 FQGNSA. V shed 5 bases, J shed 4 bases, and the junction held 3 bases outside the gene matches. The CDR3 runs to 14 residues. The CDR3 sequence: CASSKQGGNEKLFF. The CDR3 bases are TGTGCCAGCAGCAAACAGGGGGGTAATGAAAAACTGTTTTTT. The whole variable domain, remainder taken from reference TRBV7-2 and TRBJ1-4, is GAGVSQSPSNKVTEKGKDVELRCDPISGHTALYWYRQSLGQGLEFLIYFQGNSAPDKSGLPSDRFSAERTGGSVSTLTIQRTQQEDSAVYLCASSKQGGNEKLFFGSGTQLSVL.

The CDR3, as DNA: TGCGCCTTTCTATACCTCGCGGATCAGCCCCAGCATTTT. Translating gives CAFLYLADQPQHF. The V gene is TRBV23-1, the J gene TRBJ1-5; D gene uncertain. TRBV23-1 is an ORF; its function is uncertain. The CDR3 is 13 residues long. With 11 bases removed from V and 5 bases from J, the gap between germline ends came to 16 bases.

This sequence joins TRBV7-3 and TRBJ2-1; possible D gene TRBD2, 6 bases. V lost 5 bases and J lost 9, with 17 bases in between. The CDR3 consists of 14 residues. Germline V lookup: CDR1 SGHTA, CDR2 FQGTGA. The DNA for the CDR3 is TGTGCCAGCAGCATCACCGCGGGGACTGGTGAGCAGTTCTTC. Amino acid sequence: CASSITAGTGEQFF.

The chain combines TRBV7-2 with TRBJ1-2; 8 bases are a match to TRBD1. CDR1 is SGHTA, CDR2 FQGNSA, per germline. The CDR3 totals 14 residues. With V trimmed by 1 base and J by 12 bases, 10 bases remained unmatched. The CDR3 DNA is TGTGCCAGCAGCTTAGGGCAGGGGGCCGTTGGTCACACCTTC. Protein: CASSLGQGAVGHTF.

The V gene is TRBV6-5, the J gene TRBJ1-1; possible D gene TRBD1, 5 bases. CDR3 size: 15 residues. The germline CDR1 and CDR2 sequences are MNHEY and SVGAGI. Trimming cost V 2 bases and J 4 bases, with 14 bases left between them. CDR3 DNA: TGTGCCAGCAGTTACCCCCCAGGAAGGGGCACTGAAGCTTTCTTT. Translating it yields CASSYPPGRGTEAFF.

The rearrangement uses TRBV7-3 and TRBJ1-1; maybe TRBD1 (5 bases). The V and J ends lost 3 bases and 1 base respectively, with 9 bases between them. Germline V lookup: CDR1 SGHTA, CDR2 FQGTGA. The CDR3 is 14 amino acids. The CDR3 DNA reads TGTGCCAGCAGCTTCAGGGTTACGAACACTGAAGCTTTCTTT. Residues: CASSFRVTNTEAFF.

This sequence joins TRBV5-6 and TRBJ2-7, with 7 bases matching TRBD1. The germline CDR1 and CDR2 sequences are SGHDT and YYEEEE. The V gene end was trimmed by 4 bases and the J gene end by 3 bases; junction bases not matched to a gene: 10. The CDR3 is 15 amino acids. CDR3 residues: CASSPTWGQHYEQYF. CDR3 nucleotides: TGTGCCAGCAGCCCGACCTGGGGACAGCACTACGAGCAGTACTTC.

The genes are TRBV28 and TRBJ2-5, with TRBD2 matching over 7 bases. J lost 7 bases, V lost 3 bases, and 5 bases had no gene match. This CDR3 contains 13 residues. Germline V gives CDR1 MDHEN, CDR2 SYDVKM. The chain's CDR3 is CASSFFREGTQYF. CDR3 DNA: TGTGCCAGCAGTTTTTTCAGGGAGGGGACCCAGTACTTC.

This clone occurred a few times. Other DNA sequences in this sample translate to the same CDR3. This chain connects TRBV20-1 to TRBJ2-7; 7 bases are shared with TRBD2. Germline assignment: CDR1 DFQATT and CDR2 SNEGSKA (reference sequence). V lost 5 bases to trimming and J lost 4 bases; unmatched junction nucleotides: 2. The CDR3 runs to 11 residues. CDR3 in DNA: TGCAGTGCTGGGGGGGGTTACGAGCAGTACTTC. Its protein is CSAGGGYEQYF.

The CDR3: CASSPLGAAEAFF. For the CDR3, the DNA is TGTGCCAGCTCACCACTGGGCGCCGCTGAAGCTTTCTTT. The chain combines TRBV18 with TRBJ1-1; D remains unclear. Trimming left V 1 base short and J 6 bases short, with 9 bases between. Germline assignment: CDR1 KGHSH and CDR2 LQKENI. This CDR3 contains 13 residues.

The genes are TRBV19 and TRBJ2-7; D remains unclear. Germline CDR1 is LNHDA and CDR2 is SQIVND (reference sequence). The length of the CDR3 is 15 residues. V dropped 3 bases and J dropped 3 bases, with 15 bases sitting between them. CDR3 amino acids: CASSIRIPSGYEQYF. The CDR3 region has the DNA TGTGCCAGTAGTATTCGGATCCCCTCGGGCTACGAGCAGTACTTC.

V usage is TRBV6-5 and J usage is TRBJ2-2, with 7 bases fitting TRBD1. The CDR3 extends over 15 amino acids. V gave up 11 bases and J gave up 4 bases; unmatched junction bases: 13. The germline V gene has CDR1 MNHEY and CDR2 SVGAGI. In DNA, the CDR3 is TGTGCCTCTTCCCGGGGACAGTATCTCACCGGGGAGCTGTTTTTT. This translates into CASSRGQYLTGELFF.

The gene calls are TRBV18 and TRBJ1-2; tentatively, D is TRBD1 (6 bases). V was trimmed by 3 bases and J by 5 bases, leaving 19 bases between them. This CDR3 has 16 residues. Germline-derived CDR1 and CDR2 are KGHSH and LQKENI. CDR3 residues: CASSPQQGGGLYGYTF. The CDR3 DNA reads TGTGCCAGCTCACCCCAACAGGGAGGGGGATTATATGGCTACACCTTC.

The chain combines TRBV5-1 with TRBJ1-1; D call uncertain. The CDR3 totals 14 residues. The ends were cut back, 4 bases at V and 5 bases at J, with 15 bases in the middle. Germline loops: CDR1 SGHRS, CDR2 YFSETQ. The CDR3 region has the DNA TGCGCCAGCAGCCAAGAGACGGGTCGGACTGAAGCTTTCTTT. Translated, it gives CASSQETGRTEAFF.

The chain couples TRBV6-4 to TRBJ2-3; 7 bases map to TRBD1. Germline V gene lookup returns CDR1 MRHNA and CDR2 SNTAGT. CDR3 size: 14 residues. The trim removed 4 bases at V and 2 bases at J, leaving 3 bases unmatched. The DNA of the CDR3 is TGTGCCAGCAGTGGGGACAGCCCCACAGATACGCAGTATTTT. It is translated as CASSGDSPTDTQYF.

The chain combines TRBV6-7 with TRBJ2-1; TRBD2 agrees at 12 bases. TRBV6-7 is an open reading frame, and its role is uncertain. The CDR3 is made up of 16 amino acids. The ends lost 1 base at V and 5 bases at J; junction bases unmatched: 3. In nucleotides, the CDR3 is TGTGCCAGCAGTTACTTGGGACTAGCGGGCCACAATGAGCAGTTCTTC. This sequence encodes CASSYLGLAGHNEQFF.

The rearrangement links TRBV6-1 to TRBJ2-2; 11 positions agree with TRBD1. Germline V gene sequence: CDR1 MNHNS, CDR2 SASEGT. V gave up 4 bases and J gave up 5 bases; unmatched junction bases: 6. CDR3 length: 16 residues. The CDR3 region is CASSARTGGWTGELFF. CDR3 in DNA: TGTGCCAGCAGTGCGAGGACAGGGGGCTGGACCGGGGAGCTGTTTTTT.

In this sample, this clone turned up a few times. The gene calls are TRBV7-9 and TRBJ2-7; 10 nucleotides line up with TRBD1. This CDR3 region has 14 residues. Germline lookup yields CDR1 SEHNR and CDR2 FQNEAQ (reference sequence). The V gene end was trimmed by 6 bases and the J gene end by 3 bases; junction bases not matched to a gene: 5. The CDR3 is CASSGTGEGYEQYF. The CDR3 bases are TGTGCCAGCAGTGGGACAGGGGAGGGCTACGAGCAGTACTTC.

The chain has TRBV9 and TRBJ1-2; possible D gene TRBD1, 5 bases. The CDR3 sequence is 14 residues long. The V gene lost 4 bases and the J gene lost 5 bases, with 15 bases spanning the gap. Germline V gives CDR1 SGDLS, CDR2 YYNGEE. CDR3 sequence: CASSPRPGGYGYTF. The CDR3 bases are TGTGCCAGCAGCCCCCGACCGGGGGGTTATGGCTACACCTTC.

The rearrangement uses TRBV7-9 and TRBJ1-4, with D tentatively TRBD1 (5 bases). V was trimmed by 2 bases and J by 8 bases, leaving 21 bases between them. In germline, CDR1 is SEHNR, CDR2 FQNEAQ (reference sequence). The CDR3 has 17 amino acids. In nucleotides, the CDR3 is TGTGCCAGCAGCTTACCTAAGGGTAGGGGCAAGGGGGAAAAACTGTTTTTT. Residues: CASSLPKGRGKGEKLFF.

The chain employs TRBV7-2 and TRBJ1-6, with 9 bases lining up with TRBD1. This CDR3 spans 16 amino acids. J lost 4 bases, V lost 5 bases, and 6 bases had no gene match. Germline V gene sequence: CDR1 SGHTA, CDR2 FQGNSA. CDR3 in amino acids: CASSLGGTGYNSPLHF. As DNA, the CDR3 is TGTGCCAGCAGCCTAGGGGGGACAGGGTATAATTCACCCCTCCACTTT.

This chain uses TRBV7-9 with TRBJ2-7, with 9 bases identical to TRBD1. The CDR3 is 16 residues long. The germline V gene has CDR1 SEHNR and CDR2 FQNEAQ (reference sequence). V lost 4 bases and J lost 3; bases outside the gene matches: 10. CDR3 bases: TGTGCCAGCAGCTCGGGACAGGGAGGGGAGTACTACGAGCAGTACTTC. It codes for CASSSGQGGEYYEQYF.

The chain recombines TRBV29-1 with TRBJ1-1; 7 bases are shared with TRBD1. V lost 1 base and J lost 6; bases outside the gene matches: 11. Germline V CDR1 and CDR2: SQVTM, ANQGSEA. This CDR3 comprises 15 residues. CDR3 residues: CSVEATGTAVAEAFF. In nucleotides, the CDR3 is TGCAGCGTTGAAGCCACCGGGACAGCGGTGGCTGAAGCTTTCTTT.

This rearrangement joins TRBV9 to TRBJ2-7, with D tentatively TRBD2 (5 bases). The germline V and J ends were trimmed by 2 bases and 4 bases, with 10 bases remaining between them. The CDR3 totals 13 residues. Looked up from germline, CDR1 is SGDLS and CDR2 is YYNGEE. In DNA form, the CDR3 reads TGTGCCAGCAGCGTGCAGACGGGGTACGAGCAGTACTTC. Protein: CASSVQTGYEQYF.

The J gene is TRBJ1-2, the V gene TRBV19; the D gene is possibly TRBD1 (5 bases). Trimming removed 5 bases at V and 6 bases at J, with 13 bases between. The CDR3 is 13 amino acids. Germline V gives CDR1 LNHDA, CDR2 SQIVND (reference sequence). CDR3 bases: TGTGCCAGTAGTTCCTACGGGGGGGATGGCTACACCTTC. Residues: CASSSYGGDGYTF.